The sequence of this T cell receptor beta chain was determined in a study of PD-1 blockade in classical Hodgkin lymphoma. General observations from the study: Diminished baseline TCR diversity has been reported in newly diagnosed patients relative to healthy donors.

The repertoire was sequenced with immunoSEQ multiplex PCR; TCRdb's copy has only in-frame clones and lacks some. The sample has over 60,000 clones; over 90% are singletons. On this clone: Its antigen is not identified.

Time point here: newly diagnosed, previously untreated cHL patient sample. Trimming pared 7 bases from V and 0 bases from J, leaving 11 bases between. There are 14 residues in the CDR3. Looked up from germline, CDR1 is SNHLY and CDR2 is FYNNEI. This rearrangement joins TRBV2 to TRBJ2-3, with D perhaps TRBD2 (6 bases). Sequenced: peripheral blood mononuclear cells (PBMCs). This TCR derives from a human donor with classical Hodgkin lymphoma. Here the CDR3 DNA reads TGTGCCAGCACCGGGACTCGGAGCACAGATACGCAGTATTTT. Translated, it gives CASTGTRSTDTQYF.